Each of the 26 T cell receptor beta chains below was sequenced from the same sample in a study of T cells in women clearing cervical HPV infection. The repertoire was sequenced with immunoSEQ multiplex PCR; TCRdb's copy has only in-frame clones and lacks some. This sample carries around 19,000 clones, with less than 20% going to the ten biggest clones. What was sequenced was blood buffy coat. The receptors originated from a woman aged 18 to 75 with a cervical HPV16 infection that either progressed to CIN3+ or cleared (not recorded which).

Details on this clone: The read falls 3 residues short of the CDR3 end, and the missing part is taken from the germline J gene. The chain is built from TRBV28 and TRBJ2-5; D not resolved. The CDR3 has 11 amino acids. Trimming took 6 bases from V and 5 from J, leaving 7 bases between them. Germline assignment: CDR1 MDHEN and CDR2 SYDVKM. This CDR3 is CASSLRETQYF. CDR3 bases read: TGTGCCAGCAGCTTGAGGGAGACC.

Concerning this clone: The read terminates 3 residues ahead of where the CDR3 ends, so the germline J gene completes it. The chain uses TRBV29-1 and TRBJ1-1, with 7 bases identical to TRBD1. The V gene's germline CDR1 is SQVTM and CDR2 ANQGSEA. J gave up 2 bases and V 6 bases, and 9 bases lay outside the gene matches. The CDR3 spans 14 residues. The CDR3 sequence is CSVDRRDSNTEAFF. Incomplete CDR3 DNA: TGCAGCGTCGATAGACGGGACAGTAACACTGAA. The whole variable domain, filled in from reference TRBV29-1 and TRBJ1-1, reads SAVISQKPSRDICQRGTSLTIQCQVDSQVTMMFWYRQQPGQSLTLIATANQGSEATYESGFVIDKFPISRPNLTFSTLTVSNMSPEDSSIYLCSVDRRDSNTEAFFGQGTRLTVV.

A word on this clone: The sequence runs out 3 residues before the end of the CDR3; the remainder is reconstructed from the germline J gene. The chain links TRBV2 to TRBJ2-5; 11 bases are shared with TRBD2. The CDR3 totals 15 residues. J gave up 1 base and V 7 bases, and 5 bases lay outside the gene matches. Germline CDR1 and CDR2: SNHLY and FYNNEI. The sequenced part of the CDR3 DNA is TGTGCCAGCAACCCGGGACTAGCGGTCCAAGAGACC. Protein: CASNPGLAVQET. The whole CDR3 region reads CASNPGLAVQETQYF.

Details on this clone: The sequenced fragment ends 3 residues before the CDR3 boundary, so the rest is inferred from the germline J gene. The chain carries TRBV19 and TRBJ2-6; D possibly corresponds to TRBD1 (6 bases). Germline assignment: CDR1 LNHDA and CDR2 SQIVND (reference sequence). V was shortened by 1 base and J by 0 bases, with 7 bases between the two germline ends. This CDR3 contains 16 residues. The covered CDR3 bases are TGTGCCAGTAGTATAGGAGGGGGCTCTGGGGCCAACGTC. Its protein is CASSIGGGSGANV. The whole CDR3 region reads CASSIGGGSGANVLTF.

The CDR3 DNA, read in part, is TGTGCCAGCAGCTCCTCTCCGGGACAAGCAGTTACC. This encodes CASSSSPGQAVT. The CDR3 as a whole reads CASSSSPGQAVTQYF. The chain couples TRBV7-2 to TRBJ2-5; possible D gene TRBD1, 6 bases. From the germline J gene comes the end of the CDR3, since the read stops 3 residues before it. Germline V gene lookup returns CDR1 SGHTA and CDR2 FQGNSA. The CDR3 consists of 15 residues.

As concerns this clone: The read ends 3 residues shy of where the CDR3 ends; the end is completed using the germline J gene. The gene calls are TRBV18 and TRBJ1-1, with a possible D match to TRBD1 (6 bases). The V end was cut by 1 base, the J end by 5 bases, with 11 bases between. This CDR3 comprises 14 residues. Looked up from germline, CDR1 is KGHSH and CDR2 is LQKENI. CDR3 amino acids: CASSPLRGRTEAFF. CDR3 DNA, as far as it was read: TGTGCCAGCTCACCACTGCGGGGGCGTACTGAA. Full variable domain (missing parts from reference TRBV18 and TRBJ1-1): NAGVMQNPRHLVRRRGQEARLRCSPMKGHSHVYWYRQLPEEGLKFMVYLQKENIIDESGMPKERFSAEFPKEGPSILRIQQVVRGDSAAYFCASSPLRGRTEAFFGQGTRLTVV.

The covered CDR3 bases are TGTGCCAGCAGCCTTCCTACAGGGCCCTCCAGAGAGACC. This gives the protein CASSLPTGPSRET. The entire CDR3 reads CASSLPTGPSRETQYF. The chain carries TRBV6-2 or TRBV6-3 and TRBJ2-5; D is possibly TRBD1 (6 bases). The CDR3 end is not reached by the read, which stops 3 residues before it; the germline J gene fills it in. Per the germline V gene, CDR1 is MNHEY and CDR2 is SVGEGT. CDR3 length: 16 residues. The V gene lost 6 bases and the J gene lost 4 bases, with 21 bases spanning the gap.

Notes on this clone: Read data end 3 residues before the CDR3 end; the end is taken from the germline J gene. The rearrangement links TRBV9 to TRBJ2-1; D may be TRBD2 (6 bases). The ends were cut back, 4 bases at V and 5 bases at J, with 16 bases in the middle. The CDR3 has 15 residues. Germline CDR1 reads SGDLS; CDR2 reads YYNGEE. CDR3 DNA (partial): TGTGCCAGCAGCTCCGGGACTTTGGGTAACAATGAG. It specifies CASSSGTLGNNE. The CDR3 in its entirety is CASSSGTLGNNEQFF.

The CDR3 DNA, read in part, is TGTGCCTCATTAGGGGGACAGGTCCCCTACGAG. Translation gives CASLGGQVPYE. In full, the CDR3 reads CASLGGQVPYEQYF. J is TRBJ2-7 and V is TRBV2; 8 bases align to TRBD1. The CDR3 end is not reached by the read, which stops 3 residues before it; the germline J gene fills it in. Germline V gene sequence: CDR1 SNHLY, CDR2 FYNNEI. Trimming took 11 bases from V and 2 from J; bases not matched to a gene: 11. The CDR3 consists of 14 residues.

CDR3 region: CASGWPQHF. Incomplete CDR3 DNA: TGTGCCAGTGGCTGGCCC. The chain recombines TRBV19 with TRBJ1-5; D gene ambiguous. The read stops 3 residues short of the end of the CDR3; the missing end is completed from the germline J gene. CDR1 is LNHDA and CDR2 is SQIVND in the germline V gene (reference sequence). There are 9 residues in the CDR3. V shed 8 bases and J shed 9 bases, with 5 bases lying between them.

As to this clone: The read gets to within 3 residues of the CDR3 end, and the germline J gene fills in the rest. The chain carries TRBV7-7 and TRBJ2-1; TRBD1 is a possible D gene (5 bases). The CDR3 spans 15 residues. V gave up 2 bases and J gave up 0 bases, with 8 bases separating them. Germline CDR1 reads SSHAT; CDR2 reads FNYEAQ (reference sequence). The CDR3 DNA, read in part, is TGTGCCAGCAGCTTACAGGGCTCCTCCTACAATGAG. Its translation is CASSLQGSSYNE. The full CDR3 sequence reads CASSLQGSSYNEQFF.

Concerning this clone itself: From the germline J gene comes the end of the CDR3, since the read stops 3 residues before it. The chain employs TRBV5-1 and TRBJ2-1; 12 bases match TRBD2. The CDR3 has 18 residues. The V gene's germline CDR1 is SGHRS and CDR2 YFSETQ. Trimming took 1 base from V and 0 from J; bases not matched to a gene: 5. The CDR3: CASSLTSGGPSSYNEQFF. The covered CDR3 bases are TGCGCCAGCAGCTTGACTAGCGGGGGGCCGAGCTCCTACAATGAG.

CDR3 residues: CASSLEEGYSNQPQYF. Incomplete CDR3 DNA: TGTGCCAGCAGCTTAGAAGAAGGATATAGCAATCAGCCG. This chain joins TRBV7-6 and TRBJ2-3; D is ambiguous. Read data end 3 residues before the CDR3 end; the end is taken from the germline J gene. The CDR3 has 16 amino acids. Germline assignment: CDR1 SGHVS and CDR2 FNYEAQ. The full variable domain, in which reference TRBV7-6 and TRBJ2-3 provide the parts outside the CDR3, is GAGVSQSPRYKVTKRGQDVALRCDPISGHVSLYWYRQALGQGPEFLTYFNYEAQQDKSGLPNDRFSAERPEGSISTLTIQRTEQRDSAMYRCASSLEEGYSNQPQYFGPGTRLTVL.

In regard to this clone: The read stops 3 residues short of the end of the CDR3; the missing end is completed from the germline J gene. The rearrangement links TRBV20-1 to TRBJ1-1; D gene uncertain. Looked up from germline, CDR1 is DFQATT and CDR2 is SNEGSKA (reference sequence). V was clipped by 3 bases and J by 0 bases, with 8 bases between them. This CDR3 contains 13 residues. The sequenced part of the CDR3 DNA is TGCAGTGCTAGTCAACTATTGAACACTGAA. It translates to CSASQLLNTE. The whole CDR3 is CSASQLLNTEAFF.

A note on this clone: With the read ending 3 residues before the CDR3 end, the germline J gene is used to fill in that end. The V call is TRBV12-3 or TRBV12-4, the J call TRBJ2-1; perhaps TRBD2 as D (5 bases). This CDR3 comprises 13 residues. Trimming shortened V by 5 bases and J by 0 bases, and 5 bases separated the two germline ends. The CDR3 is CASSAGSYNEQFF. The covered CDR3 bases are TGTGCCAGCAGTGCGGGCTCCTACAATGAG.

The sequenced CDR3 bases are TGTGCCAGCAGCTCAGCCGGGCTGGGGGGGGATGAG. It codes for CASSSAGLGGDE. In full, the CDR3 is CASSSAGLGGDEQFF. The rearrangement uses TRBV7-2 and TRBJ2-1, with 7 bases identical to TRBD2. From the germline J gene comes the end of the CDR3, since the read stops 3 residues before it. After removal of 4 bases from V and 8 bases from J, the junction contained 11 bases not matched to a gene. The CDR3 runs to 15 residues. Germline V gene sequence: CDR1 SGHTA, CDR2 FQGNSA.

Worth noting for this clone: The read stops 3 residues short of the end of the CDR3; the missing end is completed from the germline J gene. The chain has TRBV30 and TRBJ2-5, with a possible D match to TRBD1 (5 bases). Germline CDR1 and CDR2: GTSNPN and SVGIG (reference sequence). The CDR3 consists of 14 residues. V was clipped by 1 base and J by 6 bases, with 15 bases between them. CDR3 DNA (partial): TGTGCCTGGAGTGACAGGCGGACCCTGCAGACC. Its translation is CAWSDRRTLQT. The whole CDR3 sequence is CAWSDRRTLQTQYF.

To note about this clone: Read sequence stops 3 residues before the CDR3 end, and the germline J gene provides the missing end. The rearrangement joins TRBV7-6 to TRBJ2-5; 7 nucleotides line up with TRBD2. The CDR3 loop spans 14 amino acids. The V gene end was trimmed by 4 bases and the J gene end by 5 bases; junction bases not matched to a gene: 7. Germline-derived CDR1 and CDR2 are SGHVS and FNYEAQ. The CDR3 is CASSSWTRPETQYF. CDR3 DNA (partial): TGTGCCAGCAGCTCATGGACTAGACCGGAGACC.

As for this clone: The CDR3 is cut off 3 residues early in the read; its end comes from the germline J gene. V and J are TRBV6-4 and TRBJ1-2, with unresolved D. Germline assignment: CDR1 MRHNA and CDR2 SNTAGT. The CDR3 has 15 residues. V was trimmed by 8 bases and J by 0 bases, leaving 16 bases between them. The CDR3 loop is CASALRADSNYGYTF. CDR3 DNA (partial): TGTGCCAGCGCATTGCGGGCCGATTCTAACTATGGC.

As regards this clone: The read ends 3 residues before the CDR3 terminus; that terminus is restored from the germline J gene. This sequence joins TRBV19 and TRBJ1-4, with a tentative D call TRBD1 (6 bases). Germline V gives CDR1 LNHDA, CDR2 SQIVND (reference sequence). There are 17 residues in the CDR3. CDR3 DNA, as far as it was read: TGTGCCAGTAGTAGCGGGGGCCTCCTCTCTGGGGCCAACGTA. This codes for CASSSGGLLSGANV. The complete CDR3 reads CASSSGGLLSGANVLFF.

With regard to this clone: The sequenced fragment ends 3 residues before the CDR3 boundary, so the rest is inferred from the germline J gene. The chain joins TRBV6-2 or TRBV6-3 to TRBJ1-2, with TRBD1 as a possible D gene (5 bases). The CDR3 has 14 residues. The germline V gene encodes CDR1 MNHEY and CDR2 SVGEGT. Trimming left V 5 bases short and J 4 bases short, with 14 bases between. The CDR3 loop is CASSKETVFYGYTF. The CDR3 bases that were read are TGTGCCAGCAGTAAAGAGACAGTCTTCTATGGC.

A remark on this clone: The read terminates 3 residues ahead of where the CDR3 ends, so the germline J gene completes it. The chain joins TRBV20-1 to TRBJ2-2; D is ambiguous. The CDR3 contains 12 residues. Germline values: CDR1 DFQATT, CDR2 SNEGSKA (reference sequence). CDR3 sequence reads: CSASNTNSPLFF. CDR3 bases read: TGCAGTGCTAGCAACACCAATTCACCG.

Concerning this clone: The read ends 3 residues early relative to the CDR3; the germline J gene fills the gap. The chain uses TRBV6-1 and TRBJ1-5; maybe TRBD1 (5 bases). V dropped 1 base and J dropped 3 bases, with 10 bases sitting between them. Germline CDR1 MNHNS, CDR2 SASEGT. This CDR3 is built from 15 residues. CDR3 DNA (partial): TGTGCCAGCAGTGAAGTCGGGGGGTTCAATCAGCCC. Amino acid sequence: CASSEVGGFNQP. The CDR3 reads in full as CASSEVGGFNQPQHF.

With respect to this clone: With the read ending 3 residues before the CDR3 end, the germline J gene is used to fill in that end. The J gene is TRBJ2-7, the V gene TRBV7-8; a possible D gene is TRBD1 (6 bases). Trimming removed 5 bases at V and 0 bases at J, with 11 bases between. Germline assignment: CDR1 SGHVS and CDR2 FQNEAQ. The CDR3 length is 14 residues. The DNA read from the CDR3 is TGTGCCAGCAGCGAAGGGGGTAGCTCCTACGAG. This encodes CASSEGGSSYE. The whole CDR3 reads CASSEGGSSYEQYF. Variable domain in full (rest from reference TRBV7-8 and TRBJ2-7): GAGVSQSPRYKVAKRGQDVALRCDPISGHVSLFWYQQALGQGPEFLTYFQNEAQLDKSGLPSDRFFAERPEGSVSTLKIQRTQQEDSAVYLCASSEGGSSYEQYFGPGTRLTVT.

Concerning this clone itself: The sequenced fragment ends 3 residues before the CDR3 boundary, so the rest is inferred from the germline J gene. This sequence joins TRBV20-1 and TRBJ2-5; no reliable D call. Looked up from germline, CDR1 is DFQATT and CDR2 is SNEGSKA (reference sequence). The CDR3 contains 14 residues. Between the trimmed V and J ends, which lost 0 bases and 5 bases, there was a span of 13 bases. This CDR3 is CSARDIRWRETQYF. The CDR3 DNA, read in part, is TGCAGTGCTAGAGATATTCGGTGGCGGGAGACC.

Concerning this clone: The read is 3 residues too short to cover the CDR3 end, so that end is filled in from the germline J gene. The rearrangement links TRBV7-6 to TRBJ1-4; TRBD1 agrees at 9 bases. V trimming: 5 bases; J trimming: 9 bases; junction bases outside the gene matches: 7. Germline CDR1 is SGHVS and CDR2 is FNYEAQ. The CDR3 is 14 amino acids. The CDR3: CASSPGQGRQKLFF. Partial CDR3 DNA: TGTGCCAGCAGCCCCGGACAGGGGAGGCAAAAA. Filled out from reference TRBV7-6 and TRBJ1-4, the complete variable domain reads GAGVSQSPRYKVTKRGQDVALRCDPISGHVSLYWYRQALGQGPEFLTYFNYEAQQDKSGLPNDRFSAERPEGSISTLTIQRTEQRDSAMYRCASSPGQGRQKLFFGSGTQLSVL.